This T cell receptor beta chain was profiled in a study of blood T cell repertoires in COVID-19 (dated by TCRdb to about 2020). Concerning the study at large: Collaborator samples came from the United States, Italy and Spain and covered acute and convalescent phases of COVID-19. Where available, HLA class I and class II types were obtained from metadata supplied by the sample provider rather than from assay-based typing. The dataset comprised deeply sampled blood TCRbeta repertoires from subjects exposed to, actively infected with, or recovered from COVID-19. The prospective study material was composed of cDNA or gDNA derived from T cells, B-cell-depleted T cells, or PBMCs. Samples came from the ongoing ImmuneRACE study (first 160 participants) plus 1,254 subjects from 6 global collaborators. The repertoires were released in a freely available public database intended as a resource for research on the immune response to SARS-CoV-2. The sample metadata nearly always contained a de-identified subject ID, COVID-19 status, age in years and sex. What the study reported, not specific to this receptor: The quantity of clinical and demographic metadata differed by source and by participant and was supplied without curation.

From the cysteine up to the phenylalanine, the CDR3 has a length of 14 residues. Just the 42-base CDR3 DNA is kept, in frame starting at base 1. Via the germline V gene, CDR1 is MNHEY and CDR2 SVGAGI. V has 8 bases trimmed and J has 2 bases trimmed; junction bases matching no gene number 9. TCRbeta CDR3 regions were amplified from genomic DNA by means of the immunoSEQ Assay, a bias-controlled multiplex PCR. The authors' pipeline ran thus. The number of nucleated cells in each sample was estimated by amplification of reference gene primers within the assay. To quantify the absolute abundance of each unique TCRbeta CDR3 rearrangement, sequence reads were collapsed and filtered. For each sample, productive Simpson clonality was calculated as the square root of Simpson's diversity index across productive rearrangements. The table comes from immuneACCESS by way of TCRdb, which keeps in-frame sequences with V and J called. Part of the clones is missing from these tables; in studies checked, under half for an unresolved V gene and the rest for unknown reasons. V, J and clone size reflect that table, while D and trimming were determined from the DNA. Recorded for this sample are 71,000 or so clones; about 89% of them occurred a single time. The ten largest clones capture more than 7.5% of the sample.

Collaborating institutions collected whole blood in K2EDTA tubes following their own protocols. Collaborator samples were shipped for TCRbeta analysis as frozen whole blood, isolated PBMCs, or DNA extracted from either sample type. In the case of this clone: Its antigen remains unidentified. Per-base quality was not reported, and no clone a single base away is much larger than it.

Sequenced sample: peripheral blood. Here the chain combines TRBV6-5 and TRBJ2-7; a stretch of 7 junction bases matches TRBD1. The TCR sequence derives from a man aged 50-60 years with active COVID-19. The CDR3 is CASWDRSLTYEQYF. The DNA reads TGTGCCAGCTGGGACAGATCACTCACCTACGAGCAGTACTTC.